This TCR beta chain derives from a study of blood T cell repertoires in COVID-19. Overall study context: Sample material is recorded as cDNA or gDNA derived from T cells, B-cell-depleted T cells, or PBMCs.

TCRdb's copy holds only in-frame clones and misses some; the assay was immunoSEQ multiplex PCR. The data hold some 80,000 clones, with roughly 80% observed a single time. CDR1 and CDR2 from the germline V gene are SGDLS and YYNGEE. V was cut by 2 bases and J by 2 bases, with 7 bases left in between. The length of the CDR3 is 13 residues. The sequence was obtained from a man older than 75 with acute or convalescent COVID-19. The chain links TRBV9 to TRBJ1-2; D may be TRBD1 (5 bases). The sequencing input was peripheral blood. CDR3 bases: TGTGCCAGCAGCGTCGACAGAAACTATGGCTACACCTTC. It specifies CASSVDRNYGYTF.